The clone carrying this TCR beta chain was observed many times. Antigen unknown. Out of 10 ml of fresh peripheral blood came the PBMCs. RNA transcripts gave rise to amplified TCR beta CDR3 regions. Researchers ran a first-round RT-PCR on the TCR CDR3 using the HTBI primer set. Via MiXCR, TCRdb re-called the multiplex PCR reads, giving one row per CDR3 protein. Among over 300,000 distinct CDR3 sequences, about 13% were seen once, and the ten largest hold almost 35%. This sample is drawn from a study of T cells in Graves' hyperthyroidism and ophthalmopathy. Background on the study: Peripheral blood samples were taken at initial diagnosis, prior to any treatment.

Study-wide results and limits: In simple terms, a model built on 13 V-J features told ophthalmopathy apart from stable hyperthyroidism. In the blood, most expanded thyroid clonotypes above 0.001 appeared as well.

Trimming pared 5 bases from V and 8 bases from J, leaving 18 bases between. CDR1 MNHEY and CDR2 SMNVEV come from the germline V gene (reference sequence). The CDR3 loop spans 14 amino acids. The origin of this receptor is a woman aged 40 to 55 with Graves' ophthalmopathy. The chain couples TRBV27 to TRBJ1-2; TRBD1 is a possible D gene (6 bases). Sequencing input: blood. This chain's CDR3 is CASSPLSGARGYTF. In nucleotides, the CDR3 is TGTGCCAGCAGTCCTCTTTCGGGGGCCCGGGGCTACACCTTC.